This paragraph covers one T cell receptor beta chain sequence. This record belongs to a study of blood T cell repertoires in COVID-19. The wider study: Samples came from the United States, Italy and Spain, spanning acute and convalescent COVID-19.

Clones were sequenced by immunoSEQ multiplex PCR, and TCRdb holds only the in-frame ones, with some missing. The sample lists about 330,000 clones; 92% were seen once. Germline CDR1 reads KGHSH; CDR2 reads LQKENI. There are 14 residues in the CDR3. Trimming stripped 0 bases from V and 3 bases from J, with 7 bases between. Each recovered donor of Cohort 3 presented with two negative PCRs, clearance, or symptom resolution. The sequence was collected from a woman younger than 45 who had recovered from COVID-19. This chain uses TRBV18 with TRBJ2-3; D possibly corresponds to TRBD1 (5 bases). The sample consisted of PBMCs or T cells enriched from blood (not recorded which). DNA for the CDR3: TGTGCCAGCTCACCACCGACAGCAACAGATACGCAGTATTTT. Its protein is CASSPPTATDTQYF.